Included here is one TCR beta chain sequence, with context. The junction departs from the called germline gene at one end, perhaps through a read error. These data come from a study of T cells in Graves' hyperthyroidism and ophthalmopathy. Template material for amplifying TCR beta CDR3 regions consisted of RNA transcripts. The HTBI primer set served for first-round RT-PCR of the TCR CDR3. TCRdb used MiXCR to reprocess the multiplex PCR reads, holding one entry per CDR3 protein. The sample holds hundreds of thousands of distinct CDR3 sequences, 40% to 55% seen once. CDR3 length: 14 residues. The germline V gene has CDR1 KGHDR and CDR2 SFDVKD.

The source of this sequence is a woman in her late teens or twenties with Graves' hyperthyroidism. The V call is TRBV24-1, the J call TRBJ2-7, with a possible D match to TRBD2 (6 bases). The sequenced material came from peripheral blood or thyroid tissue (not recorded which). For the CDR3, the DNA is TGTGCCAGCAGTGATCTTAGCGGCGCCTACGAGCAGTACTTC. Its translation is CASSDLSGAYEQYF.